One and the same sample provided the 9 T cell receptor beta chains below, sequenced in a study of T cells in Graves' hyperthyroidism and ophthalmopathy. RNA transcripts served as the template for amplifying TCR beta CDR3 regions. The HTBI primer set served for first-round RT-PCR of the TCR CDR3. Each CDR3 protein gets one entry after TCRdb re-called the multiplex PCR reads with MiXCR. The sample contains about 340,000 distinct CDR3 sequences, about 20% of which appear only once. What was sequenced was blood. Every receptor here comes from a woman in her forties or fifties with Graves' hyperthyroidism.

This clonotype was observed once. CDR3 bases: TGTGCCAGCTCACCAGACACATCCTCTGGAAACACCATATATTTT. This sequence encodes CASSPDTSSGNTIYF. The V and J genes are TRBV18 and TRBJ1-3, with D unclear. CDR3 length: 15 amino acids. Germline V gene sequence: CDR1 KGHSH, CDR2 LQKENI. The V gene lost 2 bases and the J gene lost 0 bases, with 8 bases spanning the gap.

The V call is TRBV19, the J call TRBJ1-2; TRBD1 matches 7 bases. Germline-derived CDR1 and CDR2 are LNHDA and SQIVND (reference sequence). This CDR3 comprises 14 residues. Losses at the gene ends were 3 bases for V and 4 bases for J; bases not matched to a gene: 5. The CDR3 is CASSIGQAPYGYTF. The CDR3 nucleotides read TGTGCCAGTAGTATTGGACAGGCCCCCTATGGCTACACCTTC.

This clonotype was recorded at least ten times. The chain links TRBV5-6 to TRBJ1-1, with D possibly TRBD1 on 5 matching bases. Looked up from germline, CDR1 is SGHDT and CDR2 is YYEEEE. Between the trimmed V and J ends, which lost 3 bases and 0 bases, there was a span of 12 bases. The CDR3 covers 15 residues. CDR3 sequence: CASSWGYSMNTEAFF. The CDR3 DNA reads TGTGCCAGCAGCTGGGGGTACAGCATGAACACTGAAGCTTTCTTT.

The V call is TRBV6-6, the J call TRBJ1-4; D is perhaps TRBD1 (6 bases). Germline CDR1 MNHNY, CDR2 SVGAGI (reference sequence). The V end was cut by 4 bases, the J end by 8 bases, with 17 bases between. The CDR3 length is 15 residues. The CDR3 sequence: CASSSSGHSFEKLFF. The CDR3 DNA reads TGTGCCAGCAGTTCCTCGGGACATTCGTTCGAAAAACTGTTTTTT.

The gene calls are TRBV6-1 and TRBJ2-7, with 13 bases matching TRBD2. The germline CDR1 and CDR2 sequences are MNHNS and SASEGT. The length of the CDR3 is 15 residues. Germline trimming cut 7 bases from V and 4 bases from J; bases unmatched to any gene: 7. The CDR3 reads CASTPGLAGLYEQYV. The CDR3 DNA follows: TGTGCCAGCACCCCGGGACTAGCGGGGTTATACGAGCAGTACGTC.

This sequence joins TRBV5-6 and TRBJ1-5; 9 bases line up with TRBD1. The length of the CDR3 is 15 residues. V lost 0 bases and J lost 6; bases outside the gene matches: 4. The germline V gene has CDR1 SGHDT and CDR2 YYEEEE. CDR3 sequence reads: CASSLVGQGGQPQHF. CDR3 in DNA: TGTGCCAGCAGCTTGGTGGGACAGGGTGGTCAGCCCCAGCATTTT.

The V call is TRBV4-1, the J call TRBJ1-1; 10 bases are a match to TRBD1. CDR1 and CDR2 from the germline V gene are MGHRA and YSYEKL. The CDR3 is 15 residues long. The junction had 3 bases not matched to a gene; V was cut back by 1 base and J by 4 bases. The CDR3 region is CASSQVGQGSTEAFF. The DNA for the CDR3 is TGCGCCAGCAGCCAAGTGGGACAGGGGAGCACTGAAGCTTTCTTT.

The genes are TRBV6-2 or TRBV6-3 and TRBJ2-3; 7 bases fit TRBD1. Germline CDR1 and CDR2: MNHEY and SVGEGT. This CDR3 has 13 amino acids. V lost 8 bases to trimming and J lost 6 bases; unmatched junction nucleotides: 8. CDR3 protein: CASRRQGGDTQYF. CDR3 sequence (DNA): TGTGCCAGCCGACGACAGGGCGGCGATACGCAGTATTTT.

The V call is TRBV6-2 or TRBV6-3, the J call TRBJ1-5; D is unresolved. V gave up 5 bases and J gave up 6 bases, with 23 bases separating them. The germline CDR1 and CDR2 sequences are MNHEY and SVGEGT. The CDR3 totals 17 residues. CDR3 sequence reads: CASSGGLLALGGQPQHF. DNA for the CDR3: TGTGCCAGCAGTGGTGGACTTCTAGCCCTAGGTGGTCAGCCCCAGCATTTT.